This T cell receptor (beta chain) appears in the sequencing data of a study of cytomegalovirus exposure and HLA in healthy donors. Study as a whole: About 80 million unique TCRs from HLA-typed donors were held in an early data release.

PCR amplification relied on 60 Vbeta primers (plus 13 Jbeta primers). The table came from immunoSEQ multiplex PCR; TCRdb's copy has only in-frame clones and leaves some out. This table holds about 160,000 clones, roughly four fifths found once. Points from the study as a whole: With high specificity and sensitivity, the classifier reportedly diagnosed cytomegalovirus status. Later analysis demonstrated an association between a missense DCLRE1C variant and TCR beta V- and J-gene trimming.

About this clone: The antigen is undetermined.

The germline CDR1 and CDR2 sequences are GTSNPN and SVGIG (reference sequence). The V end was cut by 4 bases, the J end by 4 bases, with 23 bases between. This CDR3 comprises 16 residues. The chain couples TRBV30 to TRBJ2-7, with D possibly being TRBD2 (6 bases). The sequencing sample was made of PBMCs. This receptor was taken from a man in his forties or fifties in good health and CMV-seronegative. CDR3 in amino acids: CAWTPPRTVGGYEQYF. CDR3 in DNA: TGTGCCTGGACTCCGCCACGGACCGTGGGGGGATACGAGCAGTACTTC.